This T cell receptor beta chain was profiled in a study of T cell responses to AZD1222 COVID-19 vaccine. Study context: Pooling was applied to second doses at about 4 or about 12 weeks.

There are 13 residues in the CDR3. Germline lookup yields CDR1 MDHEN and CDR2 SYDVKM. Trimming at V came to 6 bases and at J to 4 bases, leaving 5 bases not matched to a gene. Sequenced by immunoSEQ multiplex PCR; TCRdb stores in-frame clones only, minus some. Of 120,000 or so clones in the sample, 85% to 90% were seen once. Worth noting for this clone: Its antigen is still unknown.

The study's findings and limits: At baseline, just five to seven AZD1222 recipients tested seropositive. A reported finding is that nearly half of spike-specific TCRs target unmutated variant regions. A rise in Spike-specific TCR breadth and depth followed two AZD1222 doses.

The rearrangement joins TRBV28 to TRBJ1-2; 7 bases line up with TRBD1. The sequence was obtained from an adult in good health. This sample comprised peripheral blood, obtained on day 0 of AZD1222 vaccination. CDR3 sequence: CASRVGQVYGYTF. CDR3 in DNA: TGTGCCAGCAGGGTCGGACAGGTCTATGGCTACACCTTC.